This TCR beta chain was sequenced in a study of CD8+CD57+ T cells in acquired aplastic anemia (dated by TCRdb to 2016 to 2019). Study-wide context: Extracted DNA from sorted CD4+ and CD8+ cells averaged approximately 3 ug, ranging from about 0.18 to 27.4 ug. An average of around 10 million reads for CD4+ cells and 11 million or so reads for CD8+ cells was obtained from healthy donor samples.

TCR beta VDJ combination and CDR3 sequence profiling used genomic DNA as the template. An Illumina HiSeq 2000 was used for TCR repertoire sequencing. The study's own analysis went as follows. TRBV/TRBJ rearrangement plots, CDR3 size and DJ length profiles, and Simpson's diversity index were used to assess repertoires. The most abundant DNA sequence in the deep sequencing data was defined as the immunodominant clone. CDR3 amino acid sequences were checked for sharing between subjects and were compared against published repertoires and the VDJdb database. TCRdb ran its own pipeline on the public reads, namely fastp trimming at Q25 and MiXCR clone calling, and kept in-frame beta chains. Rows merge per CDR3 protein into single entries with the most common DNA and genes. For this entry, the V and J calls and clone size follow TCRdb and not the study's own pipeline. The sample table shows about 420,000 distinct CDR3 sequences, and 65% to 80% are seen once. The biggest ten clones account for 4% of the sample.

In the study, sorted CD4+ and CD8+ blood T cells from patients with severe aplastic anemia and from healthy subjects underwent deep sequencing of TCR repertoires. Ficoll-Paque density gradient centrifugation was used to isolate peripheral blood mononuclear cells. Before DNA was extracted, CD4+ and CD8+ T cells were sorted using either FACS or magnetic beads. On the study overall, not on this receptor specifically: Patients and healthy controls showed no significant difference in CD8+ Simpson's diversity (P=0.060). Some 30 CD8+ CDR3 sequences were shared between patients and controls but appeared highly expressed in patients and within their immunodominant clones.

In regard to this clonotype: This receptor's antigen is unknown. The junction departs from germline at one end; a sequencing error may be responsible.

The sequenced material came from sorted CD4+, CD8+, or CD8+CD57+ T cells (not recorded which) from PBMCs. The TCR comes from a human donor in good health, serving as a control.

The CDR3 loop reads CASSLSGAENGYTF. DNA sequence: TGTGCCAGCAGCTTGTCCGGGGCGGAGAATGGCTACACCTTC. The chain couples TRBV5-1 to TRBJ1-2; matching of 5 bases hints at TRBD1 as the D gene. CDR1 SGHRS and CDR2 YFSETQ were looked up in the germline V gene. The cysteine opens and the phenylalanine closes a CDR3 of 14 amino acids. Just CDR3 DNA is preserved here, 42 bases in frame from base 1.